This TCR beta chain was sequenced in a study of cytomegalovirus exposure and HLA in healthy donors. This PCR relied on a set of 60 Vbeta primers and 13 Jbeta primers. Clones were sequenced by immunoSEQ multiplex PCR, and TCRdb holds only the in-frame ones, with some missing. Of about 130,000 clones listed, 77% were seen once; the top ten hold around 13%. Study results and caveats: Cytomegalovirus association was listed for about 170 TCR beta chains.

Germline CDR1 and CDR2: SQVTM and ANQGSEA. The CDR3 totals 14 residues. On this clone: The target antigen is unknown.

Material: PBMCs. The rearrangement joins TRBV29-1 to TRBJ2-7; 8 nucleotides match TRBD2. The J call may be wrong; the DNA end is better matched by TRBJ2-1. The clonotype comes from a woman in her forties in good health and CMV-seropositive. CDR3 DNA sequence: TGCAGCGTTGAAGATTCGGTAGCGGGGAATGAGCAGTTCTTC. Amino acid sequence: CSVEDSVAGNEQFF.